Following are 28 T cell receptor beta chains from one sample sequenced in a study of blood T cell repertoires in COVID-19. Sequenced by immunoSEQ multiplex PCR; TCRdb stores in-frame clones only, minus some. The data show 250,000 to 300,000 clones, approximately 88% seen once. The sample taken for sequencing was peripheral blood. Every receptor here comes from a middle-aged woman who had recovered from COVID-19.

The rearrangement links TRBV24-1 to TRBJ2-1; no clear D gene. Trimming cost V 2 bases and J 8 bases, with 9 bases left between them. Germline V lookup: CDR1 KGHDR, CDR2 SFDVKD. This CDR3 has 13 residues. The CDR3 DNA is TGTGCCACCAGTGATTCCCGAGAATATGAGCAGTTCTTC. Translating it yields CATSDSREYEQFF.

The chain joins TRBV7-9 to TRBJ2-5, with a possible D match to TRBD1 (7 bases). Germline CDR1 reads SEHNR; CDR2 reads FQNEAQ (reference sequence). This CDR3 is 13 amino acids long. V dropped 7 bases and J dropped 2 bases, with 11 bases sitting between them. For the CDR3, the DNA is TGTGCCAGCAACCCAGGGGGGCAAGAGACCCAGTACTTC. It translates to CASNPGGQETQYF.

The chain uses TRBV29-1 and TRBJ2-3, with 9 bases fitting TRBD2. Germline V lookup: CDR1 SQVTM, CDR2 ANQGSEA. CDR3 size: 14 residues. V lost 7 bases to trimming and J lost 2 bases; unmatched junction nucleotides: 7. The CDR3 loop is CSDLAGVVTDTQYF. CDR3 DNA sequence: TGCAGCGACTTAGCGGGAGTTGTCACAGATACGCAGTATTTT.

The CDR3 here is CASSQGSGQRYEQYF. The CDR3 nucleotides read TGCGCCAGCAGCCAAGGTTCGGGACAAAGATACGAGCAGTACTTC. V and J are TRBV4-1 and TRBJ2-7, with D perhaps matching TRBD1 (6 bases). Germline values: CDR1 MGHRA, CDR2 YSYEKL. The CDR3 consists of 15 residues. Trimming took off 1 base at V and 4 bases at J, with 14 bases between the two ends.

The chain has TRBV11-3 and TRBJ1-2; 9 bases map to TRBD1. The CDR3 length is 18 residues. Losses at the gene ends were 4 bases for V and 4 bases for J; bases not matched to a gene: 16. Germline values: CDR1 SGHNT, CDR2 YENEEA. Written as DNA, the CDR3 is TGTGCCAGCAGCTCACCCGGGACAGGGACGGGGTTAGGCTATGGCTACACCTTC. Protein sequence: CASSSPGTGTGLGYGYTF. The full variable domain, completed using reference TRBV11-3 and TRBJ1-2, is EAGVVQSPRYKIIEKKQPVAFWCNPISGHNTLYWYLQNLGQGPELLIRYENEEAVDDSQLPKDRFSAERLKGVDSTLKIQPAELGDSAVYLCASSSPGTGTGLGYGYTFGSGTRLTVV.

In nucleotides, the CDR3 is TGTGCCAGCAGCTTAGGGACAGGCTCCTCGAATAATGAAAAACTGTTTTTT. Protein product: CASSLGTGSSNNEKLFF. The rearrangement joins TRBV11-3 to TRBJ1-4, with 7 bases identical to TRBD1. Per germline, CDR1 SGHNT and CDR2 YENEEA. The CDR3 is 17 amino acids. V dropped 1 base and J dropped 4; count of bases not matched to a gene: 9.

The chain is built from TRBV2 and TRBJ1-6, with D maybe TRBD1 (6 bases). V dropped 5 bases and J dropped 5 bases, with 7 bases sitting between them. CDR1 and CDR2 (germline): SNHLY, FYNNEI. This CDR3 is built from 13 residues. The CDR3 loop is CASSRDNNSPLHF. The CDR3 DNA reads TGTGCCAGCAGTCGGGACAATAATTCACCCCTCCACTTT.

The chain has TRBV27 and TRBJ2-2, with TRBD2 matching 13 bases. The CDR3 has 18 residues. With 5 bases clipped from V and 7 bases from J, the junction kept 13 bases outside the gene matches. Germline loops: CDR1 MNHEY, CDR2 SMNVEV (reference sequence). In DNA form, the CDR3 reads TGTGCCAGCAGTCCCCGGGCGAGCGGACTAGCGGGAGTCGGGGAGCTGTTTTTT. This sequence encodes CASSPRASGLAGVGELFF.

V and J are TRBV19 and TRBJ1-5, with D perhaps matching TRBD1 (6 bases). CDR1 and CDR2 from the germline V gene are LNHDA and SQIVND (reference sequence). V was trimmed by 7 bases and J by 3 bases, leaving 16 bases between them. CDR3 length equals 15 residues. CDR3 nucleotides: TGTGCCAGTAATCACAACTCAGGGGCCAATCAGCCCCAGCATTTT. Amino acid sequence: CASNHNSGANQPQHF.

The chain couples TRBV6-1 to TRBJ2-4; TRBD2 matches at 13 bases. Germline loops: CDR1 MNHNS, CDR2 SASEGT. The ends lost 1 base at V and 7 bases at J; junction bases unmatched: 7. The CDR3 length is 17 residues. The DNA for the CDR3 is TGTGCCAGCAGTGAAGGGACTAGCGGGAGCTCACGGAACATTCAGTACTTC. It yields the protein CASSEGTSGSSRNIQYF.

The chain combines TRBV5-1 with TRBJ2-5, with a tentative D call TRBD2 (5 bases). V was trimmed by 4 bases and J by 0 bases, leaving 13 bases between them. Germline lookup yields CDR1 SGHRS and CDR2 YFSETQ. This CDR3 is 15 amino acids long. CDR3 sequence reads: CASSPHIGDQETQYF. For the CDR3, the DNA is TGCGCCAGCAGCCCTCATATCGGGGACCAAGAGACCCAGTACTTC. The variable domain in full, completed from reference TRBV5-1 and TRBJ2-5, reads KAGVTQTPRYLIKTRGQQVTLSCSPISGHRSVSWYQQTPGQGLQFLFEYFSETQRNKGNFPGRFSGRQFSNSRSEMNVSTLELGDSALYLCASSPHIGDQETQYFGPGTRLLVL.

The chain carries TRBV18 and TRBJ2-2; 10 bases line up with TRBD2. Germline V CDR1 and CDR2: KGHSH, LQKENI. V trimming: 3 bases; J trimming: 0 bases; junction bases outside the gene matches: 10. This CDR3 comprises 19 residues. The CDR3, as DNA: TGTGCCAGCTCACCTCCCCGGGGTAGCGGGAGGTCGAACACCGGGGAGCTGTTTTTT. This sequence encodes CASSPPRGSGRSNTGELFF. The whole variable domain, filled in from reference TRBV18 and TRBJ2-2, reads NAGVMQNPRHLVRRRGQEARLRCSPMKGHSHVYWYRQLPEEGLKFMVYLQKENIIDESGMPKERFSAEFPKEGPSILRIQQVVRGDSAAYFCASSPPRGSGRSNTGELFFGEGSRLTVL.

The rearrangement uses TRBV10-2 and TRBJ2-5; 15 bases are shared with TRBD2. The CDR3 spans 17 residues. Germline CDR1 is WSHSY and CDR2 is SAAADI. The junction had 6 bases not matched to a gene; V was cut back by 2 bases and J by 5 bases. The CDR3 reads CASSEGLAGGLAETQYF. CDR3 nucleotide sequence: TGCGCCAGCAGTGAGGGACTAGCGGGAGGGCTTGCGGAGACCCAGTACTTC.

The J gene is TRBJ2-2, the V gene TRBV6-6; 7 bases agree with TRBD2. Germline trimming cut 2 bases from V and 6 bases from J; bases unmatched to any gene: 9. Germline V gene data show CDR1 as MNHNY and CDR2 as SVGAGI (reference sequence). This CDR3 comprises 16 residues. This chain's CDR3 is CASSYKGGSMAGELFF. For the CDR3, the DNA is TGTGCCAGCAGTTACAAGGGCGGGAGCATGGCCGGGGAGCTGTTTTTT.

In its sample, this clone was seen once. This chain links TRBV14 with TRBJ2-3; 12 bases fit TRBD2. CDR1 is SGHDN, CDR2 FVKESK, per germline. Losses at the gene ends were 3 bases for V and 4 bases for J; bases not matched to a gene: 5. CDR3 length equals 16 residues. The CDR3 sequence is CASSQTSGSSADTQYF. The CDR3 DNA reads TGTGCCAGCAGCCAGACTAGCGGGAGCAGTGCAGATACGCAGTATTTT.

The CDR3 DNA reads TGTGCCAGCAGTTATTCTTGGCAGGGCAGCAATCAGCCCCAGCATTTT. Amino acid sequence: CASSYSWQGSNQPQHF. The rearrangement joins TRBV28 to TRBJ1-5; TRBD1 is a possible D gene (5 bases). CDR1 MDHEN and CDR2 SYDVKM come from the germline V gene. The CDR3 has 16 residues. Deletions cut 4 bases from V and 1 base from J, with 14 bases between.

This chain uses TRBV13 with TRBJ1-3; D unclear. CDR1 is PRHDT and CDR2 is FYEKMQ in the germline V gene (reference sequence). The V gene lost 3 bases and the J gene lost 2 bases, with 8 bases spanning the gap. The CDR3 is 14 residues long. The DNA of the CDR3 is TGTGCCAGCAGCTTGGAGAGGGCTGGAAACACCATATATTTT. It specifies CASSLERAGNTIYF.

The CDR3 reads CASSPPFSEQYF. Written as DNA, the CDR3 is TGTGCCAGCAGCCCCCCTTTTTCCGAGCAGTACTTC. This chain joins TRBV11-2 and TRBJ2-7; no clear D gene. The V and J ends lost 5 bases and 6 bases respectively, with 11 bases between them. Germline values: CDR1 SGHAT, CDR2 FQNNGV. The CDR3 is made up of 12 amino acids.

J is TRBJ2-2 and V is TRBV19; 7 bases line up with TRBD2. V trimming: 0 bases; J trimming: 5 bases; junction bases outside the gene matches: 9. This CDR3 has 17 amino acids. Germline V gives CDR1 LNHDA, CDR2 SQIVND (reference sequence). The CDR3 spells CASSIDRGGSSTGELFF. CDR3 bases: TGTGCCAGTAGTATAGATCGGGGCGGGAGTAGTACCGGGGAGCTGTTTTTT. Supplemented by reference TRBV19 and TRBJ2-2, the full variable domain reads DGGITQSPKYLFRKEGQNVTLSCEQNLNHDAMYWYRQDPGQGLRLIYYSQIVNDFQKGDIAEGYSVSREKKESFPLTVTSAQKNPTAFYLCASSIDRGGSSTGELFFGEGSRLTVL.

The table lists this clone with a count of one. The J gene is TRBJ2-5, the V gene TRBV12-5, with a possible D match to TRBD2 (6 bases). V was trimmed by 5 bases and J by 0 bases, leaving 16 bases between them. Germline assignment: CDR1 LGHNT and CDR2 FRNRAP. The CDR3 has 16 amino acids. The CDR3 region has the DNA TGTGCTAGTGGTCGCTACCCCGGGGGTTACCAAGAGACCCAGTACTTC. Protein: CASGRYPGGYQETQYF.

The V call is TRBV15, the J call TRBJ2-7; 12 bases are a match to TRBD2. The J segment lost 6 bases and the V segment lost 1 base, leaving 4 bases of the junction unmatched. Germline V gives CDR1 LNHNV, CDR2 YYDKDF (reference sequence). The CDR3 has 15 residues. The CDR3 DNA is TGTGCCACCAGCAGAGTGACTAGCGGGAGCAGCGAGCAGTACTTC. It translates to CATSRVTSGSSEQYF.

This chain joins TRBV3-1 (or the pseudogene TRBV3-2) and TRBJ2-4; 8 nucleotides line up with TRBD2. Germline CDR1 and CDR2: LGHDT and YNNKEL (reference sequence). V trimming: 2 bases; J trimming: 10 bases; junction bases outside the gene matches: 4. The CDR3 consists of 13 residues. In DNA form, the CDR3 reads TGTGCCAGCAGCCAACCGACGGGAGGGATTCAGTACTTC. Translated, it gives CASSQPTGGIQYF.

CDR3 DNA: TGTGCCAGTAGTACACAAAACAGGGGTACAGCTTTCTTT. As protein: CASSTQNRGTAFF. The J gene is TRBJ1-1, the V gene TRBV19; 7 nucleotides match TRBD1. Germline V gene sequence: CDR1 LNHDA, CDR2 SQIVND (reference sequence). The CDR3 loop spans 13 amino acids. Trimming took 4 bases from V and 10 from J; bases not matched to a gene: 9.

V usage is TRBV5-1 and J usage is TRBJ2-3, with 7 bases that match TRBD1. Per the germline V gene, CDR1 is SGHRS and CDR2 is YFSETQ. V lost 5 bases and J lost 2; bases outside the gene matches: 8. The CDR3 has 15 amino acids. This chain's CDR3 is CASRYAGTATDTQYF. The CDR3 DNA reads TGCGCCAGCAGGTACGCCGGGACAGCCACAGATACGCAGTATTTT.

This clone occurred once. The chain couples TRBV9 to TRBJ2-7, with 13 bases that match TRBD2. The CDR3 is made up of 15 amino acids. V gave up 5 bases and J gave up 6 bases; unmatched junction bases: 8. Germline CDR1 SGDLS, CDR2 YYNGEE. CDR3 amino acids: CASSPPGLAGVEQYF. CDR3 coding DNA: TGTGCCAGCAGTCCGCCTGGACTAGCGGGAGTCGAGCAGTACTTC.

The V call is TRBV9, the J call TRBJ2-1, with 12 positions matching TRBD2. This CDR3 is 16 amino acids long. Trimming at V came to 0 bases and at J to 9 bases, leaving 7 bases not matched to a gene. From germline, CDR1 is SGDLS and CDR2 YYNGEE. The CDR3 DNA sequence: TGTGCCAGCAGCGTAGGGGCGGTACTAGCGGGAGGTGAGCAGTTCTTC. Its translation: CASSVGAVLAGGEQFF.

This sequence joins TRBV5-1 and TRBJ2-7; D might be TRBD1 (5 bases). The CDR3 runs to 14 residues. The germline V and J ends were trimmed by 0 bases and 3 bases, with 10 bases remaining between them. CDR1 and CDR2 from the germline V gene are SGHRS and YFSETQ. The CDR3 reads CASSLAQGNYEQYF. CDR3 DNA sequence: TGCGCCAGCAGCTTGGCCCAGGGTAACTACGAGCAGTACTTC.

V gene TRBV5-1 combines with J gene TRBJ2-5; tentative D call: TRBD2 (6 bases). Trimming removed 3 bases from V and 6 bases from J, with 18 bases in between. The CDR3 runs 15 residues. CDR1 SGHRS and CDR2 YFSETQ come from the germline V gene. CDR3 in amino acids: CASSSGVDLAKTQYF. DNA for the CDR3: TGCGCCAGCAGCTCGGGGGTGGACCTCGCGAAGACCCAGTACTTC.